This T cell receptor beta chain was retrieved from a study of T-cell reconstitution after alpha-beta-depleted transplantation in children. Study-wide results and limits: Surviving thymic progenitors and recipient T cells were the source of high TCRbeta diversity at day 60 in some patients. Fresh T-cell production supplied most of the T-cell counts and diversity seen one year after transplant. About two months after transplant, alpha-beta T cells reportedly came from several hundred expanded graft clones.

Unique molecular identifiers were incorporated during preparation of the TCRbeta library. Each CDR3 protein is one row after TCRdb ran MiXCR on the PCR reads. The sample lists some 300,000 distinct CDR3 sequences, 6.5% to 9% occurring once. Germline-derived CDR1 and CDR2 are MNHEY and SVGAGI. CDR3 size: 17 residues. The V segment lost 0 bases and the J segment 3 bases; nucleotides outside the gene matches: 8. This clonotype was counted between two and nine times. Its specificity is unknown. This specimen was peripheral blood, taken 360 days after TCRalphabeta/CD19-depleted stem cell transplant. The chain combines TRBV6-5 with TRBJ1-2; 9 bases line up with TRBD1. The sequence derives from a female patient younger than 10 who had a stem cell transplant for Fanconi anemia, so the T cells may come from the graft donor. CDR3 sequence: CASSYSGQGRMDYGYTF. In DNA form, the CDR3 reads TGTGCCAGCAGTTACTCGGGACAGGGAAGAATGGACTATGGCTACACCTTC.